The 27 T cell receptor beta chains listed next were all sequenced from one sample in a study of STAT5B mutations in CD4+ large granular lymphocyte leukemia. The protocol was immunoSEQ multiplex PCR, while the TCRdb copy is restricted to in-frame clones and leaves out a portion. The table has around 35,000 clones, roughly 85% seen once. Sequenced input: CD4+ T cells from blood buffy coats. Receptors originate from a human donor in good health.

The rearrangement joins TRBV4-1 to TRBJ1-5, with D possibly TRBD1 on 5 matching bases. V shed 0 bases and J shed 6 bases, with 21 bases lying between them. Germline-derived CDR1 and CDR2 are MGHRA and YSYEKL. CDR3 length: 18 amino acids. CDR3 DNA sequence: TGCGCCAGCAGCCAAGAATCATGGGGGAGAGGGGTCGTTCAGCCCCAGCATTTT. Protein sequence: CASSQESWGRGVVQPQHF.

The chain recombines TRBV2 with TRBJ2-2; 8 nucleotides agree with TRBD1. V was pared by 4 bases and J by 6 bases, with 7 bases of the junction left unmatched. Germline-derived CDR1 and CDR2 are SNHLY and FYNNEI. This CDR3 spans 15 amino acids. The CDR3 spells CASSVGRGRSGELFF. The DNA for the CDR3 is TGTGCCAGCAGTGTAGGCAGGGGGCGTTCCGGGGAGCTGTTTTTT.

J is TRBJ1-4 and V is TRBV28; D is unclear. CDR3 length: 15 residues. Germline-derived CDR1 and CDR2 are MDHEN and SYDVKM. V dropped 5 bases and J dropped 8 bases, with 18 bases sitting between them. CDR3 DNA: TGTGCCAGCAGTATCTCGGGCTCAAATTCGGAAAAACTGTTTTTT. Translated, it gives CASSISGSNSEKLFF.

The rearrangement links TRBV7-2 to TRBJ2-7; 14 bases are shared with TRBD2. This CDR3 spans 15 amino acids. Germline V CDR1 and CDR2: SGHTA, FQGNSA. V was pared by 5 bases and J by 7 bases, with 7 bases of the junction left unmatched. CDR3 DNA: TGTGCCAGCAGCGCGACTAGCGGGAGGGTAGGGGAGCAGTACTTC. The encoded protein is CASSATSGRVGEQYF.

The genes are TRBV6-5 and TRBJ1-1, with D unresolved. Trimming stripped 2 bases from V and 5 bases from J, with 18 bases between. This CDR3 has 16 amino acids. The germline V gene has CDR1 MNHEY and CDR2 SVGAGI. CDR3 sequence (DNA): TGTGCCAGCAGTTACCCTGGGAGCCCAGGTCTAACTGAAGCTTTCTTT. Translating gives CASSYPGSPGLTEAFF.

The rearrangement links TRBV4-2 to TRBJ1-3, with 7 nucleotides matching TRBD1. V was clipped by 0 bases and J by 2 bases; unmatched bases: 1. Germline CDR1 reads LGHNA; CDR2 reads YNFKEQ. The CDR3 covers 15 residues. For the CDR3, the DNA is TGTGCCAGCAGCCAAGACGGGACAGCTGGAAACACCATATATTTT. Translated: CASSQDGTAGNTIYF.

The chain has TRBV11-2 and TRBJ2-5; 10 bases align to TRBD1. V was clipped by 8 bases and J by 0 bases; unmatched bases: 6. The CDR3 totals 15 residues. Per the germline V gene, CDR1 is SGHAT and CDR2 is FQNNGV. This CDR3 reads CASGPGQGYQETQYF. The DNA for the CDR3 is TGTGCCAGCGGACCGGGACAGGGGTACCAAGAGACCCAGTACTTC. The whole variable domain, remainder taken from reference TRBV11-2 and TRBJ2-5, is EAGVAQSPRYKIIEKRQSVAFWCNPISGHATLYWYQQILGQGPKLLIQFQNNGVVDDSQLPKDRFSAERLKGVDSTLKIQPAKLEDSAVYLCASGPGQGYQETQYFGPGTRLLVL.

The chain employs TRBV2 and TRBJ2-7, with D unclear. V lost 3 bases and J lost 6, with 12 bases in between. CDR3 length: 13 residues. Germline CDR1 and CDR2: SNHLY and FYNNEI. CDR3 amino acids: CASSELIYGEQYF. DNA of the CDR3: TGTGCCAGCAGTGAGCTGATTTATGGCGAGCAGTACTTC.

The gene calls are TRBV19 and TRBJ1-5, with a weak D call TRBD1 (6 bases). Germline V lookup: CDR1 LNHDA, CDR2 SQIVND (reference sequence). CDR3 length: 15 residues. Trimming cost V 5 bases and J 6 bases, with 17 bases left between them. The DNA for the CDR3 is TGTGCCAGTAGTGCCCGGGCAGGGGATGGTCAGCCCCAGCATTTT. Amino acids: CASSARAGDGQPQHF. The whole variable domain, remainder taken from reference TRBV19 and TRBJ1-5, is DGGITQSPKYLFRKEGQNVTLSCEQNLNHDAMYWYRQDPGQGLRLIYYSQIVNDFQKGDIAEGYSVSREKKESFPLTVTSAQKNPTAFYLCASSARAGDGQPQHFGDGTRLSIL.

The chain employs TRBV27 and TRBJ2-1; D remains ambiguous. The germline CDR1 and CDR2 sequences are MNHEY and SMNVEV (reference sequence). This CDR3 has 15 amino acids. Between the trimmed V and J ends, which lost 8 bases and 5 bases, there was a span of 19 bases. The CDR3 bases are TGTGCCAGCCGCCGGCTAAATGCCGATAACAATGAGCAGTTCTTC. Amino acid sequence: CASRRLNADNNEQFF.

The V call is TRBV19, the J call TRBJ1-1, with 9 bases fitting TRBD1. Germline V lookup: CDR1 LNHDA, CDR2 SQIVND (reference sequence). The junction had 8 bases not matched to a gene; V was cut back by 6 bases and J by 6 bases. The CDR3 totals 14 residues. CDR3: CASRRRTGEAEAFF. CDR3 nucleotide sequence: TGTGCCAGTAGAAGAAGGACAGGGGAAGCTGAAGCTTTCTTT. The variable domain in full, with the rest retrieved from reference TRBV19 and TRBJ1-1, is DGGITQSPKYLFRKEGQNVTLSCEQNLNHDAMYWYRQDPGQGLRLIYYSQIVNDFQKGDIAEGYSVSREKKESFPLTVTSAQKNPTAFYLCASRRRTGEAEAFFGQGTRLTVV.

This chain connects TRBV21-1 to TRBJ2-2; the D call in the table, TRBD2, was not verified against the DNA. TRBV21-1 is recorded as a pseudogene. CDR3 size: 14 residues. The CDR3 sequence is CASTAGGVIGELFF. The CDR3 nucleotides are TGTGCCAGCACAGCGGGAGGGGTAATCGGGGAGCTGTTTTTT.

The CDR3 sequence is CASSFKGLNQPQHF. In nucleotides, the CDR3 is TGTGCCAGCAGCTTTAAGGGCCTAAATCAGCCCCAGCATTTT. The rearrangement uses TRBV7-9 and TRBJ1-5; D not resolved. Germline lookup yields CDR1 SEHNR and CDR2 FQNEAQ (reference sequence). This CDR3 region has 14 residues. V was shortened by 3 bases and J by 4 bases, with 10 bases between the two germline ends. Full variable domain (outside the CDR3, taken from reference TRBV7-9 and TRBJ1-5): DTGVSQNPRHKITKRGQNVTFRCDPISEHNRLYWYRQTLGQGPEFLTYFQNEAQLEKSRLLSDRFSAERPKGSFSTLEIQRTEQGDSAMYLCASSFKGLNQPQHFGDGTRLSIL.

The chain uses TRBV11-2 and TRBJ1-4; D is unresolved. V was pared by 7 bases and J by 0 bases, with 18 bases between. The CDR3 sequence is 17 residues long. Per germline, CDR1 SGHAT and CDR2 FQNNGV. CDR3: CASTSRSSGTTNEKLFF. In DNA form, the CDR3 reads TGTGCCAGCACCTCTCGATCCTCCGGGACAACTAATGAAAAACTGTTTTTT. Drawing the rest from reference TRBV11-2 and TRBJ1-4, the complete variable domain is EAGVAQSPRYKIIEKRQSVAFWCNPISGHATLYWYQQILGQGPKLLIQFQNNGVVDDSQLPKDRFSAERLKGVDSTLKIQPAKLEDSAVYLCASTSRSSGTTNEKLFFGSGTQLSVL.

This chain uses TRBV6-5 with TRBJ2-1; tentative D call: TRBD1 (5 bases). Trimming shortened V by 5 bases and J by 3 bases, and 8 bases separated the two germline ends. This CDR3 has 13 residues. CDR1 is MNHEY and CDR2 is SVGAGI in the germline V gene. The CDR3 bases are TGTGCCAGCAGTCGCGACAGCTACAATGAGCAGTTCTTC. As protein: CASSRDSYNEQFF.

The chain carries TRBV28 and TRBJ2-1; D possibly uses TRBD1 or TRBD2 (6 bases each). The CDR3 has 14 amino acids. Looked up from germline, CDR1 is MDHEN and CDR2 is SYDVKM. The V end was cut by 7 bases, the J end by 1 base, with 11 bases between. The CDR3 nucleotides are TGTGCCAGCAAGGGGGGCCCTTCCTACAATGAGCAGTTCTTC. Protein: CASKGGPSYNEQFF. Looking up the rest from reference TRBV28 and TRBJ2-1 gives the full variable domain: DVKVTQSSRYLVKRTGEKVFLECVQDMDHENMFWYRQDPGLGLRLIYFSYDVKMKEKGDIPEGYSVSREKKERFSLILESASTNQTSMYLCASKGGPSYNEQFFGPGTRLTVL.

The V gene is TRBV12-2, the J gene TRBJ2-3; the D call of TRBD2 is as the table states it, not checked on the DNA. TRBV12-2 is listed as a pseudogene. This CDR3 has 20 residues. CDR3 amino acids: CASRLSLGLAGERGTDTQYF. The CDR3 nucleotides read TGTGCAAGTCGCTTATCTCTCGGACTAGCGGGAGAGAGAGGCACAGATACGCAGTATTTT.

This clone was counted between two and nine times. The J gene is TRBJ1-4, the V gene TRBV5-1, with D perhaps TRBD1 (6 bases). The germline V gene has CDR1 SGHRS and CDR2 YFSETQ. Deletions cut 4 bases from V and 8 bases from J, with 21 bases between. The CDR3 contains 16 residues. The CDR3 sequence: CASSQRVGGQGEKLFF. The CDR3, as DNA: TGCGCCAGCAGCCAGCGTGTCGGGGGGCAGGGAGAAAAACTGTTTTTT.

This sequence joins TRBV28 and TRBJ2-3; the D call may be TRBD1 or TRBD2 (5 bases each). The CDR3 loop spans 12 amino acids. Germline V gene lookup returns CDR1 MDHEN and CDR2 SYDVKM. Trimming cost V 7 bases and J 4 bases, with 9 bases left between them. CDR3 DNA: TGTGCCAGCATGGGGGAGTCAGATACGCAGTATTTT. It yields the protein CASMGESDTQYF.

This rearrangement joins TRBV11-3 to TRBJ2-5; 11 nucleotides match TRBD1. The CDR3 totals 13 residues. Trimming removed 6 bases from V and 4 bases from J; junction bases left unmatched: 1. The germline V gene encodes CDR1 SGHNT and CDR2 YENEEA. The CDR3 sequence: CASRDRGPETQYF. The CDR3 DNA sequence: TGTGCCAGCAGGGACAGGGGGCCAGAGACCCAGTACTTC. Supplemented by reference TRBV11-3 and TRBJ2-5, the full variable domain reads EAGVVQSPRYKIIEKKQPVAFWCNPISGHNTLYWYLQNLGQGPELLIRYENEEAVDDSQLPKDRFSAERLKGVDSTLKIQPAELGDSAVYLCASRDRGPETQYFGPGTRLLVL.

V gene TRBV6-1 combines with J gene TRBJ1-2, with 9 bases identical to TRBD1. V dropped 4 bases and J dropped 8; count of bases not matched to a gene: 20. The CDR3 has 18 amino acids. Germline V gives CDR1 MNHNS, CDR2 SASEGT. CDR3 amino acids: CASSVILRDRVQLGGYTF. DNA of the CDR3: TGTGCCAGCAGTGTGATCCTCCGGGACAGGGTTCAGTTGGGGGGCTACACCTTC.

This chain uses TRBV19 with TRBJ2-1; D unresolved. CDR3 length: 11 residues. Germline V gene lookup returns CDR1 LNHDA and CDR2 SQIVND (reference sequence). Trimming stripped 8 bases from V and 3 bases from J, with 5 bases between. DNA for the CDR3: TGTGCCAGTGGCCGCTACAATGAGCAGTTCTTC. This gives the protein CASGRYNEQFF.

The rearrangement uses TRBV5-1 and TRBJ2-2, with D possibly matching TRBD1 (7 bases). The V and J ends lost 0 bases and 6 bases respectively, with 24 bases between them. Germline V gene sequence: CDR1 SGHRS, CDR2 YFSETQ. This CDR3 has 19 amino acids. This chain's CDR3 is CASSLEGGTEGGYAGELFF. The CDR3 nucleotides read TGCGCCAGCAGCTTGGAAGGAGGGACAGAGGGGGGATACGCCGGGGAGCTGTTTTTT.

V and J are TRBV5-1 and TRBJ2-3; 10 bases are shared with TRBD2. The germline gives CDR1 SGHRS, CDR2 YFSETQ. The CDR3 covers 16 residues. The V and J ends lost 4 bases and 1 base, in that order; junction bases with no gene match: 6. CDR3 amino acids: CASSTRTSGRTDTQYF. The CDR3 region has the DNA TGCGCCAGCAGCACCCGGACTAGCGGTCGCACAGATACGCAGTATTTT.

The V and J genes are TRBV19 and TRBJ1-2; 8 positions agree with TRBD1. Losses at the gene ends were 9 bases for V and 3 bases for J; bases not matched to a gene: 9. The CDR3 loop spans 14 amino acids. Germline assignment: CDR1 LNHDA and CDR2 SQIVND (reference sequence). CDR3 residues: CASTQNRGDYGYTF. For the CDR3, the DNA is TGTGCCAGCACCCAAAACAGGGGGGACTATGGCTACACCTTC.

The rearrangement joins TRBV6-5 to TRBJ2-5, with a tentative D call TRBD1 (7 bases). The J call is uncertain, as TRBJ2-7 better fits the DNA end. The CDR3 covers 14 residues. CDR1 is MNHEY and CDR2 is SVGAGI in the germline V gene. CDR3 loop: CASRTLTGEDEQYF. Here the CDR3 DNA reads TGTGCCAGCAGAACACTAACAGGGGAGGACGAGCAGTACTTC.

This clone was found a few times. The CDR3 here is CASSDFRDRAYEQYF. The DNA of the CDR3 is TGCGCCAGCAGCGATTTCCGGGACAGGGCCTACGAGCAGTACTTC. The chain combines TRBV10-1 with TRBJ2-7, with 9 nucleotides matching TRBD1. This CDR3 contains 15 residues. The germline gives CDR1 WNHNN, CDR2 SYGVQD (reference sequence). J gave up 2 bases and V 6 bases, and 8 bases lay outside the gene matches.